By its share, the clone carrying this T cell receptor beta chain is medium-sized. This entry is derived from a study of metastatic and nonmetastatic thyroid tumors. TCRdb re-called the PCR reads via MiXCR. The sample carries some 10,000 clones, roughly 9.7% recorded once. Treatment of any kind had been given to no patient before thyroid surgery. The CDR3 extends over 11 amino acids. Trimming took 1 base from V and 11 from J, leaving 8 bases between them. Germline assignment: CDR1 SGHDN and CDR2 FVKESK. The chain is built from TRBV14 and TRBJ1-1; D possibly corresponds to TRBD1 (5 bases). Sequencing used tumor tissue. The origin of this receptor is a female donor with papillary thyroid cancer or a benign thyroid nodule (not recorded which). Some clones in this sample may be carry-over from other donors' samples. The CDR3 reads CASSQGGDAFF. DNA for the CDR3: TGTGCCAGCAGCCAAGGGGGCGACGCTTTCTTT.